This T cell receptor (beta chain) was documented in a study of blood T cell repertoires in COVID-19. V lost 0 bases and J 13 bases, leaving 20 bases between the germline ends. The CDR3 spans 16 residues. CDR1 SGDLS and CDR2 YYNGEE come from the germline V gene. TCRdb's table, derived via immunoSEQ multiplex PCR, lists solely in-frame clones and lacks some. The data contain about 48,000 clones, 85% of them singletons. The material sequenced was peripheral blood. The chain combines TRBV9 with TRBJ1-6, with D possibly being TRBD1 (5 bases). This sequence was found in a woman aged 55 to 70 with acute or convalescent COVID-19. The CDR3 coding sequence is TGTGCCAGCAGCGTAGAGGGCAGGTTGACCTCAGGGCCCCTCCACTTT. Amino acids: CASSVEGRLTSGPLHF.